This T cell receptor beta chain is from a study of early T cells in non-severe SARS-CoV-2 infection. Concerning this clonotype itself: Its antigen remains unknown.

Study-wide points: CD4 and private specificities were missed by VDJdb matching, which favored anti-spike CD8 responses.

The CDR3 is 13 amino acids. Germline V gene sequence: CDR1 SEHNR, CDR2 FQNEAQ (reference sequence). Trimming took 1 base from V and 8 from J; bases not matched to a gene: 3. TCRdb processed the 5' RACE reads anew with MiXCR; each CDR3 protein has one entry. The repertoire holds about 120,000 distinct CDR3 sequences, with around an eighth as singletons. The genes are TRBV7-9 and TRBJ1-1; 8 bases agree with TRBD1. Sequenced here: whole blood, sampled at baseline. This clonotype was obtained from an adult who was a healthcare worker with PCR-confirmed SARS-CoV-2 infection or an uninfected control (not recorded which). CDR3 DNA: TGTGCCAGCAGCTTAGATTGGACAGGGGAAGCTTTCTTT. It is translated as CASSLDWTGEAFF.